Below are 14 T cell receptor beta chains sequenced from a single sample in a study of T cell clonality in common variable immunodeficiency. Sequenced by immunoSEQ multiplex PCR; TCRdb stores in-frame clones only, minus some. This sample carries about 43,000 clones, none of them present only once. Sequenced: peripheral blood mononuclear cells. The receptor source for this set is a person between 18 and 70 years old in good health.

This clone has ten or more counts. The CDR3 end is not reached by the read, which stops 3 residues before it; the germline J gene fills it in. The chain joins TRBV20-1 to TRBJ2-5, with 7 bases aligning to TRBD2. Losses at the gene ends were 1 base for V and 4 bases for J; bases not matched to a gene: 3. This CDR3 is 13 amino acids long. In germline, CDR1 is DFQATT, CDR2 SNEGSKA (reference sequence). The CDR3: CSARGGEGETQYF. Partial CDR3 DNA: TGCAGTGCTAGAGGGGGGGAGGGAGAGACC.

This clone was counted many times. The read finishes 3 residues shy of the CDR3 end, and the germline J gene is used to complete it. V gene TRBV20-1 combines with J gene TRBJ1-5; no clear D. Deletions cut 2 bases from V and 4 bases from J, with 15 bases between. Germline CDR1 is DFQATT and CDR2 is SNEGSKA (reference sequence). This CDR3 region has 15 residues. CDR3 DNA (partial): TGCAGTGCTAGACGGGGTAGTACGGTGAATCAGCCC. Amino acid sequence: CSARRGSTVNQP. In full, the CDR3 reads CSARRGSTVNQPQHF.

In this sample, this clone turned up many times. The read finishes 3 residues shy of the CDR3 end, and the germline J gene is used to complete it. This chain connects TRBV6-2 or TRBV6-3 to TRBJ2-5, with TRBD1 matching 10 bases. CDR1 and CDR2 from the germline V gene are MNHEY and SVGEGT. The CDR3 totals 14 residues. The V and J ends lost 4 bases and 4 bases, in that order; junction bases with no gene match: 3. CDR3 DNA, as far as it was read: TGTGCCAGCAGTTGGACAGGGGGTGGAGAGACC. Protein product: CASSWTGGGET. The CDR3 as a whole reads CASSWTGGGETQYF.

This clone was counted many times. The observed sequence ends 3 residues before the CDR3 terminus, with the missing tail filled in from the germline J gene. The chain joins TRBV19 to TRBJ1-5; D unresolved. The CDR3 contains 13 residues. Trimming stripped 7 bases from V and 4 bases from J, with 11 bases between. Per the germline V gene, CDR1 is LNHDA and CDR2 is SQIVND (reference sequence). Here the CDR3 reads CASNYGLNQPQHF. The part of the CDR3 DNA that was read is TGTGCCAGTAACTACGGATTAAATCAGCCC.

There are many counts of this clone. Read data end 3 residues before the CDR3 end; the end is taken from the germline J gene. The chain joins TRBV18 to TRBJ2-6; 9 positions match TRBD1. The CDR3 spans 18 residues. V trimming: 4 bases; J trimming: 1 base; junction bases outside the gene matches: 8. Germline values: CDR1 KGHSH, CDR2 LQKENI. The CDR3 loop reads CASSLNPGQGSGANVLTF. The sequenced part of the CDR3 DNA is TGTGCCAGCTCACTGAATCCGGGACAGGGTTCTGGGGCCAACGTC.

This clone was observed at least ten times. The read falls 3 residues short of the CDR3 end, and the missing part is taken from the germline J gene. J is TRBJ2-2 and V is TRBV30; possible D gene TRBD1, 6 bases. Germline values: CDR1 GTSNPN, CDR2 SVGIG (reference sequence). V gave up 1 base and J gave up 5 bases, with 11 bases separating them. CDR3 length: 14 amino acids. The CDR3: CAWSAGVGTGELFF. The sequenced CDR3 bases are TGTGCCTGGAGTGCAGGGGTTGGAACCGGGGAG.

CDR3 bases read: TGTGCCAGTAGTATAGGGGGGACAGGATCTGGAAACACC. Its translation is CASSIGGTGSGNT. The CDR3 as a whole reads CASSIGGTGSGNTIYF. The genes are TRBV19 and TRBJ1-3; TRBD1 matches 8 bases. The CDR3 end is not reached by the read, which stops 3 residues before it; the germline J gene fills it in. CDR1 is LNHDA and CDR2 is SQIVND in the germline V gene (reference sequence). This CDR3 region has 16 residues. V shed 1 base and J 1 base; nucleotides not matched to a gene: 3. Supplemented by reference TRBV19 and TRBJ1-3, the full variable domain reads DGGITQSPKYLFRKEGQNVTLSCEQNLNHDAMYWYRQDPGQGLRLIYYSQIVNDFQKGDIAEGYSVSREKKESFPLTVTSAQKNPTAFYLCASSIGGTGSGNTIYFGEGSWLTVV.

This clone was seen only a few times. The read stops 3 residues short of the end of the CDR3; the missing end is completed from the germline J gene. V usage is TRBV18 and J usage is TRBJ1-1; maybe TRBD1 (6 bases). The CDR3 runs 15 residues. V was clipped by 2 bases and J by 2 bases, with 12 bases between them. Looked up from germline, CDR1 is KGHSH and CDR2 is LQKENI. CDR3 in amino acids: CASSPGTGHNTEAFF. The part of the CDR3 DNA that was read is TGTGCCAGCTCACCAGGTACAGGGCATAACACTGAA. Looking up the rest from reference TRBV18 and TRBJ1-1 gives the full variable domain: NAGVMQNPRHLVRRRGQEARLRCSPMKGHSHVYWYRQLPEEGLKFMVYLQKENIIDESGMPKERFSAEFPKEGPSILRIQQVVRGDSAAYFCASSPGTGHNTEAFFGQGTRLTVV.

This clone was counted at least ten times. CDR3 bases read: TGTGCCAGCAGCTCCTCAGGGAGTGGGAACACTGAA. This sequence encodes CASSSSGSGNTE. Given in full, the CDR3 is CASSSSGSGNTEAFF. This chain links TRBV7-9 with TRBJ1-1, with D tentatively TRBD1 (5 bases). The CDR3 end lies 3 residues beyond the end of the read and is filled in from the germline J gene. Trimming cost V 4 bases and J 1 base, with 13 bases left between them. The CDR3 has 15 residues. Germline lookup yields CDR1 SEHNR and CDR2 FQNEAQ (reference sequence).

This clone was recorded at least ten times. CDR3 loop: CASSRGGVGYNEQFF. CDR3 DNA (partial): TGTGCCAGCAGCCGAGGGGGGGTTGGATACAATGAG. The chain combines TRBV7-2 with TRBJ2-1, with D perhaps matching TRBD2 (7 bases). The read gets to within 3 residues of the CDR3 end, and the germline J gene fills in the rest. CDR1 and CDR2 from the germline V gene are SGHTA and FQGNSA. The CDR3 has 15 residues. V lost 5 bases to trimming and J lost 4 bases, with 15 bases between them.

This clone was recorded many times. The sequenced CDR3 bases are TGTGCCAGCTCACCGCCGGGACAGGGAAGTCCCTACGAG. Residues: CASSPPGQGSPYE. The complete CDR3 sequence is CASSPPGQGSPYEQYF. The chain is built from TRBV18 and TRBJ2-7; TRBD1 aligns across 9 bases. The sequence runs out 3 residues before the end of the CDR3; the remainder is reconstructed from the germline J gene. CDR3 size: 16 residues. V lost 3 bases, J lost 2 bases, and 8 bases stayed unmatched. Per the germline V gene, CDR1 is KGHSH and CDR2 is LQKENI.

This clone came up a few times. The CDR3 extends 3 residues past the end of the read, so its final part is completed from the germline J gene. The sample holds other DNA sequences that translate to the same CDR3. The gene calls are TRBV2 and TRBJ2-5, with 9 bases lining up with TRBD2. The CDR3 consists of 15 residues. Germline V gene data show CDR1 as SNHLY and CDR2 as FYNNEI. With 6 bases clipped from V and 5 bases from J, the junction kept 10 bases outside the gene matches. The CDR3 loop is CASSPLAGVQETQYF. CDR3 DNA (partial): TGTGCCAGCAGCCCATTAGCGGGAGTACAGGAGACC.

The CDR3 here is CASSSTGGNNEKLFF. Partial CDR3 DNA: TGTGCCAGCAGCTCCACAGGGGGCAACAATGAAAAG. The chain carries TRBV7-2 and TRBJ2-2; TRBD1 matches 9 bases. The observed sequence ends 3 residues before the CDR3 terminus, with the missing tail filled in from the germline J gene. The CDR3 length is 15 residues. CDR1 is SGHTA and CDR2 is FQGNSA in the germline V gene.

Many counts were recorded for this clone. The sequenced CDR3 bases are TGTGCCAGCAGTGTCTACAGGGGTCAGCCC. Translated: CASSVYRGQP. The whole CDR3 protein is CASSVYRGQPQHF. The V gene is TRBV6-4, the J gene TRBJ1-5, with 7 bases identical to TRBD1. The read comes to an end 3 residues before the CDR3 does, leaving the germline J gene to fill in the end. V gave up 4 bases and J gave up 6 bases; unmatched junction bases: 3. The CDR3 is 13 amino acids. Germline lookup yields CDR1 MRHNA and CDR2 SNTAGT.